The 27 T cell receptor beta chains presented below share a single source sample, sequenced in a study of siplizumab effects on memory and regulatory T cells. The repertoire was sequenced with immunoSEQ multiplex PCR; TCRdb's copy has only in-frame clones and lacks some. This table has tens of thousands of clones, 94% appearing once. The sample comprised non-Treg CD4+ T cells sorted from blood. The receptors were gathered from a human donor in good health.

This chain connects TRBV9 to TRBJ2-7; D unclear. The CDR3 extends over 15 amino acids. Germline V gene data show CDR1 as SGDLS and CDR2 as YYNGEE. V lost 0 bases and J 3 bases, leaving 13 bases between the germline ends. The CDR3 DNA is TGTGCCAGCAGCGTAGACCCCCAGAACCTCTACGAGCAGTACTTC. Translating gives CASSVDPQNLYEQYF.

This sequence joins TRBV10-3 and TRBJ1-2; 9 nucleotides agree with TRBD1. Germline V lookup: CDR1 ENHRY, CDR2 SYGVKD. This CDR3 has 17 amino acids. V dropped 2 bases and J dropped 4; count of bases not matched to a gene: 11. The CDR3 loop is CAISEGGGTGRSYGYTF. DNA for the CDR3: TGTGCCATCAGTGAGGGGGGTGGGACAGGGAGGTCCTATGGCTACACCTTC.

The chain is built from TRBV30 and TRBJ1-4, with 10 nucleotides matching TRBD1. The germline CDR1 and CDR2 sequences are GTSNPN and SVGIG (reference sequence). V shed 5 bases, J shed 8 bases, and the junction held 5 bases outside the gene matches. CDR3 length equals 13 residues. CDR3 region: CAWGTGVGEKLFF. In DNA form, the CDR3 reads TGTGCCTGGGGGACAGGGGTTGGAGAAAAACTGTTTTTT.

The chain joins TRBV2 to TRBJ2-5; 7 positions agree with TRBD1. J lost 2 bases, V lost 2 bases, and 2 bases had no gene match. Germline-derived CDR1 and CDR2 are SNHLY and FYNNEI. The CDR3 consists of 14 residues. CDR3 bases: TGTGCCAGCAGTGAACAGGGGGTGCAAGAGACCCAGTACTTC. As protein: CASSEQGVQETQYF.

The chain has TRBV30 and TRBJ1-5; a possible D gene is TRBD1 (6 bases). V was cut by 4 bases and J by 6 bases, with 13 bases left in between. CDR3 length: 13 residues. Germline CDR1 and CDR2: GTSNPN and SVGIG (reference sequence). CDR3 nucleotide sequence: TGTGCCTGGACCGCAGGGGTAAGTCAGCCCCAGCATTTT. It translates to CAWTAGVSQPQHF.

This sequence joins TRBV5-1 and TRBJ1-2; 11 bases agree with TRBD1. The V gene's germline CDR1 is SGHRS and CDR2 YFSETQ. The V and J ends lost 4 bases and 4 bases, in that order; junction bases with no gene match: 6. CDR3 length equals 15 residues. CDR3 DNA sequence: TGCGCCAGCAGCACTCGGACAGGGGGCCCCTATGGCTACACCTTC. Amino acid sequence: CASSTRTGGPYGYTF.

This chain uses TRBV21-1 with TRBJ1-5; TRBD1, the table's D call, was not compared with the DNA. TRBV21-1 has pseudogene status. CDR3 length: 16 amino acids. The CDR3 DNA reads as TGTGCCAGCAGCAAAGGGGGGCAGGGGGCATCACAGCCCCAGCATTTT. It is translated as CASSKGGQGASQPQHF.

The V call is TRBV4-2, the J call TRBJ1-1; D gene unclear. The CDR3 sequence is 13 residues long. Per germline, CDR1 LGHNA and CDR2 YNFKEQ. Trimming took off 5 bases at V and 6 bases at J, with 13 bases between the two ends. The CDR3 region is CASSFQVYAEAFF. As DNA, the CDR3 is TGTGCCAGCAGCTTTCAAGTGTATGCTGAAGCTTTCTTT.

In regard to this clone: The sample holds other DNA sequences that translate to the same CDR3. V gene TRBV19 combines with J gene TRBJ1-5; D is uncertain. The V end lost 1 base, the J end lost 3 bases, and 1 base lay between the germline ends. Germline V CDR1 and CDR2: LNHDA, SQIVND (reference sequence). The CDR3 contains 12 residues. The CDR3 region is CASSIVNQPQHF. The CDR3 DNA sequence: TGTGCCAGTAGTATAGTCAATCAGCCCCAGCATTTT.

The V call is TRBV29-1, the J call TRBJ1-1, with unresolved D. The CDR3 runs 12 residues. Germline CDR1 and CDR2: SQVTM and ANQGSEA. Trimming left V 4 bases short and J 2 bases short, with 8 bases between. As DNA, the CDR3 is TGCAGCGTTGTTAGAGCAAACACTGAAGCTTTCTTT. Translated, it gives CSVVRANTEAFF.

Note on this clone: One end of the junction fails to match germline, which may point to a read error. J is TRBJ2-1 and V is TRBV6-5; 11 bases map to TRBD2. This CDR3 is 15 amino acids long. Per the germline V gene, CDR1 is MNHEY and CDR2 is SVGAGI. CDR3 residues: CASRPSGRSSNEQFF. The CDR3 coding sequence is TGTGCCAGCAGGCCTAGCGGGAGGTCCTCCAATGAGCAGTTCTTC.

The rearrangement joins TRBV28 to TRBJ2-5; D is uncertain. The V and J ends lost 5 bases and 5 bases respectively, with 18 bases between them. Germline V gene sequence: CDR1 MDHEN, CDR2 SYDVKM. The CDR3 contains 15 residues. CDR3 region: CASSLHGQAQETQYF. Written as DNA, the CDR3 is TGTGCCAGCAGTCTCCACGGGCAGGCTCAGGAGACCCAGTACTTC.

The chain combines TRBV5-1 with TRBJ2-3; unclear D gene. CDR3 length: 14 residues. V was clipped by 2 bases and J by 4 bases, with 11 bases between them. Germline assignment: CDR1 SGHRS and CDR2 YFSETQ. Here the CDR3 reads CASSFSGPPDTQYF. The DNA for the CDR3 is TGCGCCAGCAGCTTCTCCGGACCACCAGATACGCAGTATTTT.

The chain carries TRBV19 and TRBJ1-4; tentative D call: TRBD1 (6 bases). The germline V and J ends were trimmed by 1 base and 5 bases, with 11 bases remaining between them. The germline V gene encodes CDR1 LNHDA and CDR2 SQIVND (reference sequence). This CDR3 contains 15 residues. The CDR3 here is CASSIVARGNEKLFF. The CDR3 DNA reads TGTGCCAGTAGTATAGTGGCCAGGGGCAATGAAAAACTGTTTTTT.

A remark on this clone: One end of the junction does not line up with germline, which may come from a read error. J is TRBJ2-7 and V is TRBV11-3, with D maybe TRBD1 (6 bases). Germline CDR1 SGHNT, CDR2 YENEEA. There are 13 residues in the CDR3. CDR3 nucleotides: TGTGCCAGCAGCCCGGACAGCTCCAACGAGCAGTACTTC. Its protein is CASSPDSSNEQYF.

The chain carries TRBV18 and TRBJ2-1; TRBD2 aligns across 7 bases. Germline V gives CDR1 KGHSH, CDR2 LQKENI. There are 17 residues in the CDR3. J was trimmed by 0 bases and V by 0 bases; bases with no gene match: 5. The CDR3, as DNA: TGTGCCAGCTCACCACCGGGGGGGGAGGCCTCCTACAATGAGCAGTTCTTC. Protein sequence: CASSPPGGEASYNEQFF.

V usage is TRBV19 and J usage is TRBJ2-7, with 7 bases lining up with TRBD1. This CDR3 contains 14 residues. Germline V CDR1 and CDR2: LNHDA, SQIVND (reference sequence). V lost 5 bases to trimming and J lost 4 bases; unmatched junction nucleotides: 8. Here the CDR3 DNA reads TGTGCCAGTAGTCCCCGACAGGGTAGATACGAGCAGTACTTC. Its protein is CASSPRQGRYEQYF.

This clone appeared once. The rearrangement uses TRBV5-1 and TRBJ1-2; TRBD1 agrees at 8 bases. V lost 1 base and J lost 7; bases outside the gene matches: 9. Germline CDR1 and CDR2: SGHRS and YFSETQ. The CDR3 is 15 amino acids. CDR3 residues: CASSLPGQGLGGYTF. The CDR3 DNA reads TGCGCCAGCAGCTTGCCCGGACAGGGTCTGGGTGGCTACACCTTC.

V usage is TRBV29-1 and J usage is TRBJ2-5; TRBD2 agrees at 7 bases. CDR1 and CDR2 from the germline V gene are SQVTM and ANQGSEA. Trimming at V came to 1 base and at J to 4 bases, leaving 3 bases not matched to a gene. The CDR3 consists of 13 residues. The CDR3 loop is CSVEGLARETQYF. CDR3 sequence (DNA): TGCAGCGTTGAAGGACTAGCTAGAGAGACCCAGTACTTC.

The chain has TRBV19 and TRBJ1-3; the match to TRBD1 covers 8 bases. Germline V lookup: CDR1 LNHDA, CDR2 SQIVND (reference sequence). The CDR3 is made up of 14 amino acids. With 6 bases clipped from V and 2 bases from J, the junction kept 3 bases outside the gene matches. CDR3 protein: CASSPTGAGNTIYF. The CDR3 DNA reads TGTGCCAGTAGCCCGACAGGGGCTGGAAACACCATATATTTT.

CDR3 coding DNA: TGTGCCAGCAGCGTAGTCGGGTCGAATGAGCAGTTCTTC. This codes for CASSVVGSNEQFF. The rearrangement joins TRBV9 to TRBJ2-1; D is unresolved. With 0 bases removed from V and 7 bases from J, the gap between germline ends came to 8 bases. There are 13 residues in the CDR3. CDR1 and CDR2 from the germline V gene are SGDLS and YYNGEE.

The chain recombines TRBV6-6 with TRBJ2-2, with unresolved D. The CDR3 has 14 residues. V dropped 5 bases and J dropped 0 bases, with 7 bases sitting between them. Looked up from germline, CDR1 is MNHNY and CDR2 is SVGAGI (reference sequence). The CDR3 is CASSPDTNTGELFF. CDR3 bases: TGTGCCAGCAGTCCAGACACGAACACCGGGGAGCTGTTTTTT.

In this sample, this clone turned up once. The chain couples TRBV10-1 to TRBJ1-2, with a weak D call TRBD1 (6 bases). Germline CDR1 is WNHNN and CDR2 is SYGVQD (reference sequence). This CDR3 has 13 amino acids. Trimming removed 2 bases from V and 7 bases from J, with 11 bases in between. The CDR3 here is CASSETGRGGYTF. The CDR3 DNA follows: TGCGCCAGCAGTGAGACAGGGAGGGGTGGCTACACCTTC.

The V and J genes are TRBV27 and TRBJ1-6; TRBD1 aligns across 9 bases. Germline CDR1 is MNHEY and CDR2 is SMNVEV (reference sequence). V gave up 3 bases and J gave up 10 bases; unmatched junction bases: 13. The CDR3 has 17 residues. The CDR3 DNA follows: TGTGCCAGCAGTTTGAGCGGGGACAGGGCAATTAGATCACCCCTCCACTTT. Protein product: CASSLSGDRAIRSPLHF.

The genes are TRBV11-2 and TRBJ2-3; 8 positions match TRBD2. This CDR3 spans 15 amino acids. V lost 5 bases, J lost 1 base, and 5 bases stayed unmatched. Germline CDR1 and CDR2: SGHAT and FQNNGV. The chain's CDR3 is CASSLRAGGTDTQYF. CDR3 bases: TGTGCCAGCAGCCTCCGAGCGGGAGGCACAGATACGCAGTATTTT.

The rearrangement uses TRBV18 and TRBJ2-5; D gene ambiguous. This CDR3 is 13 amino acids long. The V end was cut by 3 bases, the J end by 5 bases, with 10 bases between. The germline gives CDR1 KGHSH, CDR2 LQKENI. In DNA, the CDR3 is TGTGCCAGCTCACCGATCCCTGCGGAGACCCAGTACTTC. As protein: CASSPIPAETQYF.

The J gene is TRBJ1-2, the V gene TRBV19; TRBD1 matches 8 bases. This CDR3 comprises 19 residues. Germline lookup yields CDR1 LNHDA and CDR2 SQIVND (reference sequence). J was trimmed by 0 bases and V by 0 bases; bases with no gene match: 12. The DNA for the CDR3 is TGTGCCAGTAGTATAGATCTTTTATTGGCAGGGGGCACTAACTATGGCTACACCTTC. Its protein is CASSIDLLLAGGTNYGYTF.